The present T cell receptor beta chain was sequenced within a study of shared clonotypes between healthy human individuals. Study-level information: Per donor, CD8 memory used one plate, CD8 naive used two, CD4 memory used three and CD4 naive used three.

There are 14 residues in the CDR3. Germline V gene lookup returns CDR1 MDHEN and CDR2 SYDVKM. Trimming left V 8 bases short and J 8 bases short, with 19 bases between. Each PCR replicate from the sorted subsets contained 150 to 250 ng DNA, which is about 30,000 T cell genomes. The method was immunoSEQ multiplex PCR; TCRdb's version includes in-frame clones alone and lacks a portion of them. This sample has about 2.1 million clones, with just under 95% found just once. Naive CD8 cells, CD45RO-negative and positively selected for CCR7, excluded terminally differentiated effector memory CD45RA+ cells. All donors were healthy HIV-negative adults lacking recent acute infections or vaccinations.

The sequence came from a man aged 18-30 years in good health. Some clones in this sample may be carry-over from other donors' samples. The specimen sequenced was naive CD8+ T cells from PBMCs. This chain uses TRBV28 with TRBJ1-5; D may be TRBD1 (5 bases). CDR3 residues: CASGRQPPGKPQHF. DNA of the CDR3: TGTGCCAGCGGGAGACAGCCCCCGGGGAAGCCCCAGCATTTT.